The rows below give T cell receptor beta chains drawn from one sample of a study of blood T cells in healthy people across ages. Using its own MiXCR run on the 5' RACE reads, TCRdb lists one record per CDR3 protein. The sample contains some 1.5 million distinct CDR3 sequences, 28% of which appear only once. Sequencing was performed on blood. These receptors came from a woman aged 25-40 years in good health. CDR3s include the opening cysteine and the closing phenylalanine or tryptophan. The order of the fields is J gene, clone size, V gene, D gene, CDR3 protein, CDR3 DNA. A D gene is named only where the DNA matches it firmly. The size entry is marked missing in some rows and otherwise reads once, few, many or a size class.

J: TRBJ2-1; size: few; V: TRBV12-3/TRBV12-4; D: TRBD2; CDR3: CASNLGTSGGPTQFF; DNA: TGTGCCAGCAATCTGGGGACTAGCGGGGGCCCGACGCAGTTCTTC
J: TRBJ2-5; size: -; V: TRBV30; D: TRBD2; CDR3: CAWSPGLAGVEQYF; DNA: TGTGCCTGGAGTCCTGGGCTAGCGGGAGTTGAGCAGTACTTC
J: TRBJ2-2; size: -; V: TRBV20-1; D: -; CDR3: CRARRGGELFF; DNA: TGCAGGGCTAGAAGGGGAGGGGAGCTGTTTTTT
J: TRBJ1-5; size: -; V: TRBV2; D: TRBD1; CDR3: CASRTGGSQPQHF; DNA: TGTGCCAGCAGGACAGGGGGGAGTCAGCCCCAGCATTTT
J: TRBJ2-5; size: -; V: TRBV11-2; D: -; CDR3: CASSPGHREYF; DNA: TGTGCCAGCAGCCCAGGCCACAGGGAGTACTTC
J: TRBJ2-5; size: -; V: TRBV5-1; D: -; CDR3: CASSSGRVTETQYF; DNA: TGCGCCAGCAGCAGCGGACGGGTTACGGAGACCCAGTACTTC
J: TRBJ2-7; size: few; V: TRBV7-9; D: TRBD2; CDR3: CASSPTSGGPNEQYF; DNA: TGTGCCAGCAGCCCGACTAGCGGGGGGCCGAACGAGCAGTACTTC
J: TRBJ2-5; size: few; V: TRBV5-1; D: TRBD1; CDR3: CASKRGTGASETQYF; DNA: TGCGCCAGCAAAAGAGGGACAGGGGCCTCAGAGACCCAGTACTTC
J: TRBJ2-7; size: -; V: TRBV7-2; D: -; CDR3: CASSLGVWYEQYF; DNA: TGTGCCAGCAGCTTAGGGGTTTGGTACGAGCAGTACTTC
J: TRBJ2-2; size: few; V: TRBV7-9; D: TRBD2; CDR3: CASTWTSGTGELFF; DNA: TGTGCCAGCACCTGGACTAGCGGGACCGGGGAGCTGTTTTTT
J: TRBJ1-5; size: many; V: TRBV20-1; D: -; CDR3: CSARDWDGPQHF; DNA: TGCAGTGCTAGGGACTGGGACGGGCCCCAGCATTTT
J: TRBJ1-4; size: -; V: TRBV3-1; D: TRBD1; CDR3: CASSHQTGANEKLFF; DNA: TGTGCCAGCAGCCACCAGACAGGGGCTAATGAAAAACTGTTTTTT
J: TRBJ1-6; size: few; V: TRBV7-2; D: -; CDR3: CATQGNSPLHF; DNA: TGTGCCACCCAAGGGAACTCACCCCTCCACTTT
J: TRBJ2-1; size: -; V: TRBV20-1; D: TRBD2; CDR3: CSAKRLAGSYNEQFF; DNA: TGCAGTGCCAAGCGACTAGCGGGATCCTACAATGAGCAGTTCTTC
J: TRBJ1-2; size: few; V: TRBV28; D: -; CDR3: CASSSNGRLAYGCTF; DNA: TGTGCCAGCAGCTCTAACGGACGGCTAGCCTATGGCTGCACCTTC
J: TRBJ1-2; size: few; V: TRBV10-3; D: -; CDR3: CATYAGNGYTF; DNA: TGTGCCACCTACGCAGGGAATGGCTACACCTTC
J: TRBJ1-1; size: few; V: TRBV27; D: TRBD1; CDR3: CASSPMTGGGTEAFF; DNA: TGTGCCAGCAGTCCGATGACAGGGGGAGGGACTGAAGCTTTCTTT
J: TRBJ2-1; size: -; V: TRBV29-1; D: TRBD2; CDR3: CSVSGLAGETQFF; DNA: TGCAGCGTATCCGGACTAGCGGGGGAGACCCAGTTCTTC
J: TRBJ1-2; size: -; V: TRBV12-3/TRBV12-4; D: -; CDR3: CASTSDSGGSGYTF; DNA: TGTGCCAGCACCTCAGACTCGGGGGGATCAGGCTACACCTTC
J: TRBJ2-5; size: -; V: TRBV12-3/TRBV12-4; D: TRBD1; CDR3: CASSGGQGFNEQYF; DNA: TGTGCCAGCAGTGGGGGACAGGGATTCAATGAGCAGTACTTC
J: TRBJ2-5; size: -; V: TRBV5-1; D: -; CDR3: CASSLETSKMRYF; DNA: TGCGCCAGCAGCTTGGAAACTAGCAAGATGCGGTACTTC
J: TRBJ2-1; size: many; V: TRBV9; D: TRBD2; CDR3: CASSVLAGGWNNEQFF; DNA: TGTGCCAGCAGCGTTCTAGCGGGGGGTTGGAACAATGAGCAGTTCTTC
J: TRBJ2-7; size: -; V: TRBV18; D: -; CDR3: CASSPPVPTAYEQYF; DNA: TGTGCCAGCTCACCACCGGTCCCGACCGCCTACGAGCAGTACTTC
J: TRBJ2-1; size: few; V: TRBV7-2; D: -; CDR3: CASSLATRHGEQFF; DNA: TGTGCCAGCAGCTTAGCTACAAGGCACGGGGAGCAGTTCTTC
J: TRBJ1-5; size: -; V: TRBV12-3/TRBV12-4; D: -; CDR3: CASSSNREQPQHF; DNA: TGTGCCAGCAGTTCGAACAGGGAACAGCCCCAGCATTTT
J: TRBJ2-1; size: many; V: TRBV4-2; D: TRBD2; CDR3: CASSQGARDYLNNEQFF; DNA: TGTGCCAGCAGCCAAGGGGCCCGGGACTACCTAAACAATGAGCAGTTCTTC
J: TRBJ2-1; size: -; V: TRBV30; D: TRBD2; CDR3: CAWYPTSGTYNEQFF; DNA: TGTGCCTGGTACCCAACTAGCGGGACCTACAATGAGCAGTTCTTC
J: TRBJ2-3; size: many; V: TRBV5-5; D: -; CDR3: CASSPDGTVTDTQYF; DNA: TGTGCCAGCAGCCCGGACGGGACTGTAACAGATACGCAGTATTTT
J: TRBJ2-3; size: many; V: TRBV7-8; D: -; CDR3: CASSLSSGRTDTQYF; DNA: TGTGCCAGCAGCTTATCATCGGGGCGCACAGATACGCAGTATTTT